These 10 T cell receptor beta chains share one sample of origin, sequenced in a study of beta chain features in type 1 diabetes. Their cognate antigens are unknown. Study observations and caveats: All four CD4+ subsets from Type 1 diabetes patients carried moderately but significantly shorter TCRB CDR3s.

Of the isolated RNA, all was reverse transcribed, and so the sequenced material was expressed TCRB transcripts. Clones were read by immunoSEQ multiplex PCR, and TCRdb kept only the in-frame ones, dropping some. The data show tens of thousands of clones, with approximately 70% seen just once and about 1.7% held by the top ten. Sequenced material: Tregs from blood. All receptors come from a man aged 30-40 years with type 1 diabetes. Some clones in this sample may be carry-over from other donors' samples.

This chain connects TRBV28 to TRBJ2-7, with TRBD2 matching over 9 bases. The CDR3 totals 16 residues. J was trimmed by 0 bases and V by 3 bases; bases with no gene match: 6. Germline lookup yields CDR1 MDHEN and CDR2 SYDVKM. In nucleotides, the CDR3 is TGTGCCAGCAGTTTCTCACTAGCGGGCCTCTCCTACGAGCAGTACTTC. Residues: CASSFSLAGLSYEQYF.

The count of this clone is one. The V gene is TRBV7-2, the J gene TRBJ2-1; no clear D. Germline V CDR1 and CDR2: SGHTA, FQGNSA. The CDR3 spans 15 residues. The V end was cut by 5 bases, the J end by 0 bases, with 11 bases between. This CDR3 is CASSLATISYNEQFF. Written as DNA, the CDR3 is TGTGCCAGCAGCCTCGCGACAATCTCCTACAATGAGCAGTTCTTC.

The chain has TRBV7-9 and TRBJ1-4, with D tentatively TRBD1 (5 bases). Trimming cost V 4 bases and J 17 bases, with 17 bases left between them. CDR1 is SEHNR and CDR2 is FQNEAQ in the germline V gene (reference sequence). The CDR3 spans 12 residues. This chain's CDR3 is CASSSSIDRLFF. Here the CDR3 DNA reads TGTGCCAGCAGCTCCTCCATTGACAGACTCTTTTTT. Supplemented by reference TRBV7-9 and TRBJ1-4, the full variable domain reads DTGVSQNPRHKITKRGQNVTFRCDPISEHNRLYWYRQTLGQGPEFLTYFQNEAQLEKSRLLSDRFSAERPKGSFSTLEIQRTEQGDSAMYLCASSSSIDRLFFGSGTQLSVL.

V and J are TRBV7-2 and TRBJ2-5; TRBD2 matches at 8 bases. Per germline, CDR1 SGHTA and CDR2 FQGNSA. The CDR3 sequence is 16 residues long. The J segment lost 5 bases and the V segment lost 4 bases, leaving 12 bases of the junction unmatched. The CDR3 reads CASSSARRGVGETQYF. The DNA of the CDR3 is TGTGCCAGCAGCTCCGCCCGGCGGGGGGTCGGGGAGACCCAGTACTTC.

V usage is TRBV5-1 and J usage is TRBJ1-2, with D tentatively TRBD1 (5 bases). This CDR3 has 13 residues. In germline, CDR1 is SGHRS, CDR2 YFSETQ. Trimming pared 4 bases from V and 3 bases from J, leaving 10 bases between. CDR3 coding DNA: TGCGCCAGCAGCCTTGACAGAGACTATGGCTACACCTTC. As protein: CASSLDRDYGYTF.

The rearrangement joins TRBV18 to TRBJ2-1; 11 bases align to TRBD2. J gave up 5 bases and V 3 bases, and 6 bases lay outside the gene matches. Germline CDR1 is KGHSH and CDR2 is LQKENI. This CDR3 is 16 amino acids long. The CDR3 DNA reads as TGTGCCAGCTCACCCACACTAGCGGGGGCGAACAATGAGCAGTTCTTC. Protein: CASSPTLAGANNEQFF.

Regarding this clone: This CDR3 fails to terminate in the conserved phenylalanine or tryptophan, so it likely reflects a read error. The genes are TRBV28 and TRBJ1-2; 10 nucleotides match TRBD1. From germline, CDR1 is MDHEN and CDR2 SYDVKM. CDR3 size: 16 residues. The ends lost 4 bases at V and 0 bases at J; junction bases unmatched: 5. The CDR3 here is CASSSGQGGPNYGYTL. Here the CDR3 DNA reads TGTGCCAGCAGTTCAGGACAGGGGGGTCCTAACTATGGCTACACCCTC.

The rearrangement uses TRBV7-9 and TRBJ2-1; TRBD2 is a possible D gene (6 bases). The CDR3 consists of 14 residues. The germline V gene encodes CDR1 SEHNR and CDR2 FQNEAQ (reference sequence). V was shortened by 2 bases and J by 9 bases, with 14 bases between the two germline ends. This CDR3 reads CASSLTRGWREQFF. DNA of the CDR3: TGTGCCAGCAGCTTAACTCGGGGGTGGCGTGAGCAGTTCTTC.

This chain uses TRBV5-1 with TRBJ2-5, with D unresolved. The germline CDR1 and CDR2 sequences are SGHRS and YFSETQ. The germline V and J ends were trimmed by 4 bases and 3 bases, with 10 bases remaining between them. The length of the CDR3 is 13 residues. The CDR3 protein is CASSLPPEETQYF. The DNA for the CDR3 is TGCGCCAGCAGCCTTCCGCCGGAAGAGACCCAGTACTTC.

The gene calls are TRBV27 and TRBJ2-2; 16 positions match TRBD2. V was pared by 3 bases and J by 6 bases, with 4 bases of the junction left unmatched. The CDR3 has 17 residues. CDR1 is MNHEY and CDR2 is SMNVEV in the germline V gene (reference sequence). This chain's CDR3 is CASSFGTSGGAAGELFF. In nucleotides, the CDR3 is TGTGCCAGCAGTTTTGGGACTAGCGGGGGGGCAGCCGGGGAGCTGTTTTTT.